One and the same sample provided the 7 T cell receptor beta chains below, sequenced in a study of T-cell memory formation after mild COVID-19 (dated by TCRdb to about 2021). The library was made by 5' RACE. Sequencing was carried out with an Illumina NovaSeq 6000. In-frame beta chains were kept once TCRdb had trimmed the public reads at Q25 with fastp and called clones with MiXCR. All rows with the same CDR3 protein become a single entry with the most common DNA and genes. The sample table holds 110,000 or so distinct CDR3 sequences, of which about 24% were seen once. The top ten hold about 42% of the sample. Sequenced: PBMCs or a T cell subset sorted from them (not recorded which). The receptors shown here come from a man in his late teens or twenties who had mild COVID-19 (a few samples of this study predate the infection). The sample titles of this study are shuffled in the database, so cell type and time point are left out; the donor was told from shared clones.

The rearrangement uses TRBV2 and TRBJ2-7; D unclear. Germline loops: CDR1 SNHLY, CDR2 FYNNEI. V gave up 1 base and J gave up 0 bases, with 7 bases separating them. The CDR3 totals 14 residues. CDR3 residues: CASSEGLSSYEQYV. Written as DNA, the CDR3 is TGTGCCAGCAGTGAAGGACTGAGCTCCTACGAGCAGTACGTC.

The chain has TRBV4-3 and TRBJ1-6; D ambiguous. Trimming removed 2 bases at V and 10 bases at J, with 9 bases between. CDR3 length: 13 amino acids. Germline assignment: CDR1 LGHNA and CDR2 YSLEER. CDR3 loop: CASSQSEGSPLHF. For the CDR3, the DNA is TGCGCCAGCAGCCAAAGTGAGGGATCACCCCTCCACTTT.

The chain uses TRBV12-3 or TRBV12-4 and TRBJ2-1; 10 bases agree with TRBD1. Germline trimming cut 4 bases from V and 5 bases from J; bases unmatched to any gene: 2. There are 14 residues in the CDR3. Written as DNA, the CDR3 is TGTGCCAGCAGTTCGACAGGGGGCCACAATGAGCAGTTCTTC. Translated, it gives CASSSTGGHNEQFF.

The sample holds a few counts of this clonotype. The chain joins TRBV6-2 or TRBV6-3 to TRBJ2-7, with 9 positions matching TRBD1. The germline V gene encodes CDR1 MNHEY and CDR2 SVGEGT. The V segment lost 0 bases and the J segment 4 bases; nucleotides outside the gene matches: 10. CDR3 size: 17 residues. CDR3 sequence: CASSYSRLTGGKYEQYF. CDR3 sequence (DNA): TGTGCCAGCAGTTACTCAAGACTGACAGGGGGTAAATACGAGCAGTACTTC.

V usage is TRBV14 and J usage is TRBJ1-1; TRBD1 is a possible D gene (6 bases). Germline loops: CDR1 SGHDN, CDR2 FVKESK. Trimming pared 2 bases from V and 5 bases from J, leaving 12 bases between. There are 14 residues in the CDR3. CDR3 sequence: CASSQRGGQTEAFF. In DNA, the CDR3 is TGTGCCAGCAGCCAACGGGGGGGGCAAACTGAAGCTTTCTTT.

This clonotype appeared many times. This rearrangement joins TRBV6-5 to TRBJ2-1; TRBD1 might be the D (6 bases). CDR3 length equals 13 residues. The ends were cut back, 6 bases at V and 4 bases at J, with 10 bases in the middle. Per germline, CDR1 MNHEY and CDR2 SVGAGI. The CDR3 DNA is TGTGCCAGCAGACCGGGACAATACAATGAGCAGTTCTTC. This sequence encodes CASRPGQYNEQFF.

The J gene is TRBJ1-4, the V gene TRBV6-1, with TRBD1 matching over 7 bases. With 1 base clipped from V and 5 bases from J, the junction kept 13 bases outside the gene matches. From germline, CDR1 is MNHNS and CDR2 SASEGT. This CDR3 comprises 18 residues. Written as DNA, the CDR3 is TGTGCCAGCAGTGAAGGCCTATTGGGACAGCAACACAATGAAAAACTGTTTTTT. Amino acid sequence: CASSEGLLGQQHNEKLFF.